This TCR beta chain comes out of a study of CD8 T cells in Susac syndrome (dated 2019 in TCRdb). With respect to the entire study: Among the Susac syndrome patients who were sequenced, clinically active disease was present in six and clinical remission was observed in roughly eight. Whether CD8+ T cell activation and differentiation in Susac syndrome was antigen driven was tested using repertoire sequencing. At blood withdrawal, Susac syndrome patients were therapy-naive, treated with corticosteroids (with IVIg additionally given to some), or treated with IVIg alone. Study-wide conclusions, independent of this receptor: The study acknowledged that relatively few individuals were included in the TCR sequencing and HLA analysis. The CD4+ T cell repertoire of patients with Susac syndrome showed no detectable clonal expansion.

RNA was extracted using the RNeasy kit, and about 0.5 to 1 ug of the RNA was reverse transcribed with random hexamers. The immunoSEQ multiplex PCR assay, covering 54 Vbeta and 13 Jbeta segments, was used to amplify TCR beta CDR3 regions. PCR amplification bias was corrected by using a synthetic template baseline for primer optimization and computational correction. Under the source paper's analysis protocol: Reads were assigned to V, D and J genes according to IMGT and analyzed in immunoSEQ Analyzer, with only productive sequences retained. To calculate clonality, Shannon entropy was normalized by log2 of the number of productive unique sequences and then subtracted from one. For each patient and control, public and private clones were evaluated among the 100 most prevalent clones. Susac-specific clones were defined as absent from healthy and MS cohorts, around 980 published viral clones and other ImmuneACCESS disease sequences. TCRdb ran its own pipeline on the public reads, namely fastp trimming at Q25 and MiXCR clone calling, and kept in-frame beta chains. CDR3 protein sequences are deduplicated, and each keeps its most common genes and DNA. TCRdb's processing, not the authors' own work, is the source of the V and J calls. Counted in this sample were about 240,000 distinct CDR3 sequences; less than 96% of them appeared once. The top ten clones comprise 0.08% to 0.11% of the sample.

Comment on this clonotype: This receptor's antigen is unknown. No clone much larger than this one lies a single base away; base qualities are absent.

Counted from cysteine to phenylalanine, this CDR3 has 13 amino acids. Solely the CDR3 DNA is kept, with 39 bases framed from the first base. Cut back by 0 bases and 0 bases, the V and J ends lie 3 bases apart. CDR1 is given as GTSNPN and CDR2 as SVGIG, both from the germline V gene (reference sequence). High-throughput TCR beta sequencing profiled peripheral blood CD8+ and CD4+ T cells from healthy donors, Susac syndrome patients and multiple sclerosis patients. Recently defined diagnostic criteria for definite or probable disease were met by the Susac syndrome patients. CD8+ TEMRA cells were enriched by FACS, while bulk CD8+ and CD4+ T cells were purified by magnetic negative isolation. Blood was drawn into EDTA tubes, processed within 24 hours, and PBMCs were isolated by density gradient centrifugation. PBMCs intended for TCR sequencing were cryopreserved in liquid nitrogen and were subsequently thawed in a 37 degrees C water bath. The sorted or isolated CD4+, CD8+ and CD8+ TEMRA cells reached a purity of at least 90%.

Sequencing was done on a sample of CD4+ T cells from PBMCs. This receptor was taken from a human donor with Susac syndrome. The V and J genes are TRBV30 and TRBJ1-3; the D gene is unclear. The CDR3: CAWSVPSGNTIYF. The DNA is TGTGCCTGGAGTGTACCCTCTGGAAACACCATATATTTT.